The TCR beta chain under discussion was sequenced for a study of T cell repertoires in cytomegalovirus infection. A word on this clonotype: Its antigen remains unknown.

Via MiXCR, TCRdb re-called the reads, giving one row per CDR3 protein. The sample has approximately 990,000 distinct CDR3 sequences, about 33% seen once; the top ten hold around an eighth. Overall study results and limits: Across the ex vivo response, the dominant clonotypes were HLA-C-restricted CMV-specific TCR beta clonotypes.

CDR1 SGHVS and CDR2 FNYEAQ come from the germline V gene. CDR3 length: 15 residues. V lost 1 base, J lost 4 bases, and 11 bases lay in between. This rearrangement joins TRBV7-6 to TRBJ2-1; tentatively, D is TRBD1 (6 bases). This TCR was recovered from a human donor in good health (CMV status not recorded). Some clones in this sample may be carry-over from other donors' samples. Sequences were derived from cultured CD8+ T cells from PBMCs, sampled from culture after CMV antigen stimulation. The CDR3 region has the DNA TGTGCCAGCAGCTTAGGGGCCAGGGGATACAATGAGCAGTTCTTC. Amino acid sequence: CASSLGARGYNEQFF.